Listed here are 22 T cell receptor beta chains from one sample, sequenced in a study of T-cell reconstitution after alpha-beta-depleted transplantation in children. Using unique molecular identifiers, the investigators prepared the TCRbeta library. TCRdb used MiXCR to reprocess the PCR reads, holding one entry per CDR3 protein. Altogether about 260,000 distinct CDR3 sequences are present, roughly 8.2% being singletons, with the ten largest covering 6.3%. The sample here was PBMCs, mostly from graft donor cells, taken 180 days after TCRalphabeta/CD19-depleted stem cell transplant. The source is a male patient under 18 who had a stem cell transplant for acute lymphoblastic leukemia, so the T cells may come from the graft donor.

This clonotype was seen at least ten times. The chain combines TRBV5-1 with TRBJ1-2; 9 nucleotides align to TRBD1. V shed 0 bases, J shed 6 bases, and the junction held 9 bases outside the gene matches. The CDR3 is made up of 16 amino acids. Per the germline V gene, CDR1 is SGHRS and CDR2 is YFSETQ. The CDR3 loop is CASSLDVWGQGDGYTF. The DNA for the CDR3 is TGCGCCAGCAGCTTGGATGTTTGGGGACAGGGCGATGGCTACACCTTC.

Many counts were recorded for this clonotype. The rearrangement uses TRBV19 and TRBJ2-2; TRBD1 matches at 7 bases. CDR1 is LNHDA, CDR2 SQIVND, per germline (reference sequence). Losses at the gene ends were 10 bases for V and 4 bases for J; bases not matched to a gene: 6. The CDR3 loop spans 13 amino acids. CDR3 nucleotides: TGTGCCACCCGGGACAGATTCACCGGGGAGCTGTTTTTT. As protein: CATRDRFTGELFF.

This clonotype was found many times. The CDR3 coding sequence is TGTGCAGACTCCGGGTGGGGTTCTAGCACAGATACGCAGTATTTT. Translation gives CADSGWGSSTDTQYF. The chain employs TRBV2 and TRBJ2-3; D is ambiguous. Germline CDR1 is SNHLY and CDR2 is FYNNEI. This CDR3 region has 15 residues.

This clonotype has at least ten counts. The rearrangement joins TRBV5-5 to TRBJ1-5, with a possible D match to TRBD1 (5 bases). V was cut by 1 base and J by 7 bases, with 12 bases left in between. The CDR3 is made up of 14 amino acids. Germline CDR1 is SGHKS and CDR2 is YYEKEE (reference sequence). The CDR3 protein is CASSLMQGRQPQHF. CDR3 DNA: TGTGCCAGCAGCTTGATGCAGGGAAGACAGCCCCAGCATTTT.

This clonotype has at least ten counts. J is TRBJ1-6 and V is TRBV7-2; 8 positions match TRBD1. Per germline, CDR1 SGHTA and CDR2 FQGNSA. V dropped 5 bases and J dropped 7; count of bases not matched to a gene: 7. The CDR3 has 15 amino acids. CDR3 amino acids: CASSPWTGTNSPLHF. CDR3 nucleotides: TGTGCCAGCAGCCCATGGACAGGGACCAATTCACCCCTCCACTTT.

As to this clonotype: A clone one base away is much larger, so this may be a read error. In this CDR3 the conserved last residue, phenylalanine or tryptophan, is missing, so a read error is likely. The V and J genes are TRBV6-5 and TRBJ1-3; the D is unclear. CDR1 and CDR2 (germline): MNHEY, SVGAGI. V was pared by 10 bases and J by 4 bases, with 8 bases between. The CDR3 sequence is 11 residues long. The CDR3 region is CATSQGNTIYS. The CDR3 DNA reads as TGTGCCACCTCGCAGGGAAACACCATATATTCT.

This clonotype has at least ten counts. The chain uses TRBV5-7 and TRBJ2-7; a possible D gene is TRBD2 (5 bases). TRBV5-7 is sorted into the ORF group, with uncertain function. This CDR3 region has 16 residues. Trimming stripped 4 bases from V and 2 bases from J, with 19 bases between. CDR3 sequence: CASSPTYPGRPYEQYF. DNA for the CDR3: TGTGCCAGCAGCCCAACCTACCCGGGAAGGCCCTACGAGCAGTACTTC.

This clonotype showed up many times. CDR3 nucleotide sequence: TGTGCCAGCAGTTTTAGTACCTATGGCTACACCTTC. This encodes CASSFSTYGYTF. The genes are TRBV12-3 or TRBV12-4 and TRBJ1-2; D not resolved. The CDR3 runs 12 residues. Trimming removed 3 bases from V and 4 bases from J, with 6 bases in between.

This clonotype was detected ten times or more. The chain couples TRBV28 to TRBJ1-1; D possibly corresponds to TRBD1 (5 bases). Per the germline V gene, CDR1 is MDHEN and CDR2 is SYDVKM. The CDR3 length is 14 residues. V was shortened by 4 bases and J by 0 bases, with 9 bases between the two germline ends. The CDR3 region is CASSSEGLNTEAFF. The CDR3 region has the DNA TGTGCCAGCAGTTCAGAGGGGCTGAACACTGAAGCTTTCTTT.

The table lists this clonotype with many counts. The chain recombines TRBV20-1 with TRBJ1-1; D is ambiguous. Per germline, CDR1 DFQATT and CDR2 SNEGSKA (reference sequence). This CDR3 region has 13 residues. The germline V and J ends were trimmed by 3 bases and 5 bases, with 13 bases remaining between them. CDR3 sequence reads: CSASPRDRTEAFF. As DNA, the CDR3 is TGCAGTGCTAGCCCCCGGGATCGAACTGAAGCTTTCTTT.

This clonotype was counted at least ten times. This sequence joins TRBV6-5 and TRBJ2-7; 7 bases match TRBD1. This CDR3 region has 14 residues. V dropped 8 bases and J dropped 0; count of bases not matched to a gene: 7. The germline CDR1 and CDR2 sequences are MNHEY and SVGAGI. The CDR3 protein is CASRSRDSSYEQYF. The CDR3 DNA sequence: TGTGCCAGCCGCTCGAGGGACAGCTCCTACGAGCAGTACTTC.

There are a few counts of this clonotype. Here the CDR3 reads CASSLADRISGELFF. The CDR3 region has the DNA TGCGCCAGCAGCTTGGCCGACAGGATTTCCGGGGAGCTGTTTTTT. V is TRBV5-1 and J is TRBJ2-2; a weak D match, TRBD1 (6 bases). The V and J ends lost 0 bases and 6 bases respectively, with 12 bases between them. The CDR3 totals 15 residues. Germline-derived CDR1 and CDR2 are SGHRS and YFSETQ.

This clonotype has ten or more counts. The chain employs TRBV7-2 and TRBJ1-5; 8 bases fit TRBD1. Germline V gene lookup returns CDR1 SGHTA and CDR2 FQGNSA. This CDR3 has 16 amino acids. With V trimmed by 5 bases and J by 5 bases, 11 bases remained unmatched. CDR3 sequence (DNA): TGTGCCAGCAGCCCAGAGGACAGGGAAGAGGATCAGCCCCAGCATTTT. Its translation: CASSPEDREEDQPQHF.

V gene TRBV2 combines with J gene TRBJ2-7; D is possibly TRBD2 (6 bases). With 5 bases removed from V and 0 bases from J, the gap between germline ends came to 11 bases. Germline loops: CDR1 SNHLY, CDR2 FYNNEI. The CDR3 is made up of 14 amino acids. CDR3 loop: CASSYTGLSYEQYF. CDR3 in DNA: TGTGCCAGCAGTTACACGGGACTCTCCTACGAGCAGTACTTC.

This clonotype was seen repeatedly, ten times or more. J is TRBJ2-5 and V is TRBV29-1; D unresolved. This CDR3 contains 12 residues. The V gene lost 4 bases and the J gene lost 4 bases, with 10 bases spanning the gap. Germline V gene sequence: CDR1 SQVTM, CDR2 ANQGSEA. CDR3 region: CSVGGLGETQYF. For the CDR3, the DNA is TGCAGCGTTGGAGGCCTTGGAGAGACCCAGTACTTC.

This clonotype was picked up many times. The gene calls are TRBV5-1 and TRBJ1-2; the D is unclear. CDR1 SGHRS and CDR2 YFSETQ come from the germline V gene. This CDR3 region has 15 residues. Trimming cost V 0 bases and J 2 bases, with 11 bases left between them. CDR3 sequence (DNA): TGCGCCAGCAGCTTGGCGGGTTCATCAAACTATGGCTACACCTTC. It encodes CASSLAGSSNYGYTF.

There are a few counts of this clonotype. V usage is TRBV20-1 and J usage is TRBJ2-5; D ambiguous. This CDR3 region has 14 residues. Between the trimmed V and J ends, which lost 7 bases and 5 bases, there was a span of 20 bases. Germline V gene data show CDR1 as DFQATT and CDR2 as SNEGSKA (reference sequence). Written as DNA, the CDR3 is TGCAGTGTTCCGACCTCCACGCCGCCGGAGACCCAGTACTTC. Translated: CSVPTSTPPETQYF.

At least ten counts were recorded for this clonotype. The V and J genes are TRBV10-2 and TRBJ2-1, with 9 bases matching TRBD1. The CDR3 is 13 amino acids. Per the germline V gene, CDR1 is WSHSY and CDR2 is SAAADI. V shed 10 bases and J 1 base; nucleotides not matched to a gene: 2. CDR3: CATGQGSYNEQFF. CDR3 DNA: TGCGCCACTGGACAGGGGTCCTACAATGAGCAGTTCTTC.

This clonotype was counted at least ten times. The chain joins TRBV20-1 to TRBJ2-1; D may match TRBD1 or TRBD2 (8 bases each). V was clipped by 5 bases and J by 9 bases, with 38 bases between them. CDR1 and CDR2 from the germline V gene are DFQATT and SNEGSKA (reference sequence). The CDR3 has 20 residues. The CDR3 bases are TGCAGTGCTCGCAGACAGGGGAAGAGCGGGAGAGTCCCTTTATACGGTGAGCAGTTCTTC. Translation gives CSARRQGKSGRVPLYGEQFF.

The chain is built from TRBV29-1 and TRBJ2-1; 9 bases agree with TRBD2. CDR1 is SQVTM, CDR2 ANQGSEA, per germline. Trimming removed 3 bases from V and 0 bases from J; junction bases left unmatched: 3. The CDR3 sequence is 15 residues long. The CDR3 loop is CSVDISGSSYNEQFF. CDR3 sequence (DNA): TGCAGCGTTGACATTAGCGGGAGCTCCTACAATGAGCAGTTCTTC.

V and J are TRBV20-1 and TRBJ2-7; 7 bases fit TRBD2. After removal of 7 bases from V and 3 bases from J, the junction contained 12 bases not matched to a gene. Germline V CDR1 and CDR2: DFQATT, SNEGSKA (reference sequence). CDR3 length: 14 residues. The CDR3 loop is CSVPEGGTYYEQYF. The CDR3 DNA reads TGCAGTGTACCCGAGGGAGGGACTTACTACGAGCAGTACTTC.

This clonotype was recorded many times. The J gene is TRBJ2-7, the V gene TRBV4-1; D could derive from TRBD1 or TRBD2 (5 bases each). The V and J ends lost 3 bases and 5 bases respectively, with 17 bases between them. The CDR3 consists of 15 residues. Germline CDR1 reads MGHRA; CDR2 reads YSYEKL. DNA for the CDR3: TGCGCCAGCAGCCATCCCCCTGTCGGGACCCACGAGCAGTACTTC. Translating gives CASSHPPVGTHEQYF.